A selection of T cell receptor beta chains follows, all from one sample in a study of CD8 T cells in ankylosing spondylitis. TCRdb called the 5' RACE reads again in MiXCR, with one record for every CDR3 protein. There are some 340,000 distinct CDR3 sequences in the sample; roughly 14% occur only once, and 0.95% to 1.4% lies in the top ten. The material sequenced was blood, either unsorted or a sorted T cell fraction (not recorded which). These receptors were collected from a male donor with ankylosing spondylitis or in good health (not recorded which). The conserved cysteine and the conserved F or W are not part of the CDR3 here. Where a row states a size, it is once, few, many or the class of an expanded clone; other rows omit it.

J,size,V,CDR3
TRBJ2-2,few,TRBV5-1,ASSFPDWTVNPNGELF
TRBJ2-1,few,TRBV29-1,SVDRGGAYNEQF
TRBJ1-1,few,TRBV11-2,ASSLYGLEAF
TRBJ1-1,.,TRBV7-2,ASSVMGYTEAF
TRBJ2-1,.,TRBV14,ASSQDLSREGHTGQF
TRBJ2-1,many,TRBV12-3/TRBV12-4,ASTWGYYNEQF
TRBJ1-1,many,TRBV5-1,ASSFSTGNTEAF
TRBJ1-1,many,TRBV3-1,ASSQRRLKGETEAF
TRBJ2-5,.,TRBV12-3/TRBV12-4,ASKRQGRETQY
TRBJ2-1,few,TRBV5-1,ASSLGTSGGRSSYNEQF
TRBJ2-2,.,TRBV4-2,ASSGTSNTGELF
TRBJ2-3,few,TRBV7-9,ASTFSGQAYSTDTQY
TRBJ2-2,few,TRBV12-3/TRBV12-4,ASSFRRGQPGELF
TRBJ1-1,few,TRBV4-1,ASSPQVSTEAF
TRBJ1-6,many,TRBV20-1,SAPSAGRNSPLH
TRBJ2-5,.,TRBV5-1,ASSHRDRGILETQY
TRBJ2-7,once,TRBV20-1,SAFVIPGEQY
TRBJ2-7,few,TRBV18,ASSPPTGQDYEQY
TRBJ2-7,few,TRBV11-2,ASSLDLTGPYEQY
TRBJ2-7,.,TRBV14,ASSQGQGKTYEQY